This T cell receptor beta chain stems from a study of T cells in Graves' hyperthyroidism and ophthalmopathy. Remarks on this clonotype: The antigen remains undetermined.

General study results and limits: Ophthalmopathy and stable hyperthyroidism were told apart by a 13 V-J model. Appearing also in blood were most of the thyroid clonotypes expanded above 0.001.

The investigators amplified TCR beta CDR3 regions from RNA transcripts. When the TCR CDR3 underwent first-round RT-PCR, the HTBI primer set was used. TCRdb passed the multiplex PCR reads through MiXCR, listing each CDR3 protein once. The table shows 650,000 to 750,000 distinct CDR3 sequences, with around 13% occurring only once. If no ophthalmopathy progression occurred within 18 months, Graves' hyperthyroidism was stable. Disease duration under 2 months; hyperthyroidism patients were aged 18 to 65. Sequencing input: blood. The source of this sequence is a woman aged 18 to 35 with Graves' hyperthyroidism.

CDR3 amino acids: CASSFLENNEQFF. CDR3 DNA sequence: TGTGCCAGCAGCTTCCTAGAGAACAATGAGCAGTTCTTC. The chain links TRBV7-9 to TRBJ2-1, with D unresolved. In germline, CDR1 is SEHNR, CDR2 FQNEAQ (reference sequence). V lost 3 bases and J 5 bases, leaving 8 bases between the germline ends. The CDR3 consists of 13 residues.